This TCR beta chain was obtained from a study of response to subunit inactivated influenza vaccine. The CDR3 runs to 15 residues. The germline V gene has CDR1 LGHNA and CDR2 YSLEER. Trimming removed 0 bases at V and 0 bases at J, with 6 bases between. TCRdb processed the RT-PCR reads anew with MiXCR; each CDR3 protein has one entry. The repertoire includes approximately 170,000 distinct CDR3 sequences, about an eighth of them detected once, and roughly 29% sits in the top ten. These data are also associated with another study on T cells expressing NK-cell markers. That source adds: 5'RACE template switching with UMIs generated TCR beta cDNA. Topping the CD3+CD56-NKG2C+ fraction as well were these clonotypes, in several donors.

Specimen: CD8+ T cells sorted from PBMCs, collected 11 to 12 days after vaccination. This chain connects TRBV4-3 to TRBJ1-5, with D uncertain. This receptor was identified in a man aged 50 to 60 who received an inactivated influenza vaccine. This CDR3 is CASSQDYSSNQPQHF. In DNA form, the CDR3 reads TGCGCCAGCAGCCAAGATTACAGTAGCAATCAGCCCCAGCATTTT.